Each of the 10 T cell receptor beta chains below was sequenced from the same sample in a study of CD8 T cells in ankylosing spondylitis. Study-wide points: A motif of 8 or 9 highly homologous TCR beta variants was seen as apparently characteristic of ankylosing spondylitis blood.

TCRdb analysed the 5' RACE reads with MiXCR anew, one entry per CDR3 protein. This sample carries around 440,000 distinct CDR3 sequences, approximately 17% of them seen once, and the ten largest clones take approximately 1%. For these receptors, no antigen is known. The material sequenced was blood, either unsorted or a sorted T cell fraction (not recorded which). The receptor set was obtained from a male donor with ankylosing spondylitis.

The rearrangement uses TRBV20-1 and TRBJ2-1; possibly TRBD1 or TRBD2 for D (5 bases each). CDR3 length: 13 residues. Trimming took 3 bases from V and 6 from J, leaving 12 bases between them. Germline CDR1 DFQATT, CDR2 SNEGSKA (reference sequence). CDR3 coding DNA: TGCAGTGCTAGGGGACCAGACGGCAATGAGCAGTTCTTC. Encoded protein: CSARGPDGNEQFF.

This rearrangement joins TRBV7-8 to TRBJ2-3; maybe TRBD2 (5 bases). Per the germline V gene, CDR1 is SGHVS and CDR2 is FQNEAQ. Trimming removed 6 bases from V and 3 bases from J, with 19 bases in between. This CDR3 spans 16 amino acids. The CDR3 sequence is CASRYRQGGGTDTQYF. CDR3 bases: TGTGCCAGCAGGTACCGACAAGGAGGCGGGACAGATACGCAGTATTTT.

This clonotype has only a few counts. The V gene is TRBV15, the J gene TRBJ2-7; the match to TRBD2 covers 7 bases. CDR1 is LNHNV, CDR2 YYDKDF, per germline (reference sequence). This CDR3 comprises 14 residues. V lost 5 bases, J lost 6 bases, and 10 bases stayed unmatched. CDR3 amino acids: CATSRLAGLSEQYF. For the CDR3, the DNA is TGTGCCACCAGCCGACTAGCAGGTTTGAGCGAGCAGTACTTC.

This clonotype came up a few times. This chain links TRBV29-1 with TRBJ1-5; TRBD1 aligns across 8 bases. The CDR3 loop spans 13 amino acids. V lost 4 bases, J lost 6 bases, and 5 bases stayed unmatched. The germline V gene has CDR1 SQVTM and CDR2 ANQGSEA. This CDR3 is CSVAQGASQPQHF. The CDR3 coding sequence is TGCAGCGTTGCTCAGGGGGCGAGTCAGCCCCAGCATTTT.

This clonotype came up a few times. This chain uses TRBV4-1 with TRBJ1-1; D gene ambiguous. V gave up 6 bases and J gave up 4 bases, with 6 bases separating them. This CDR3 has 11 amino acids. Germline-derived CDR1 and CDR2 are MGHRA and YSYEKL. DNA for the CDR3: TGCGCCAGCAGGAAGTCCACTGAAGCTTTCTTT. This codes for CASRKSTEAFF.

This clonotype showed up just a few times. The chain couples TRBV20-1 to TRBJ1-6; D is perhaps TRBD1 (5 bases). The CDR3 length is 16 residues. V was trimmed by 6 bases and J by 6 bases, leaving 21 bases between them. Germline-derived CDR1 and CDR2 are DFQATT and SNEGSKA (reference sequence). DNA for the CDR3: TGCAGTGCCAGCCGAGGGGCCCTCAGCACTAATTCACCCCTCCACTTT. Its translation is CSASRGALSTNSPLHF.

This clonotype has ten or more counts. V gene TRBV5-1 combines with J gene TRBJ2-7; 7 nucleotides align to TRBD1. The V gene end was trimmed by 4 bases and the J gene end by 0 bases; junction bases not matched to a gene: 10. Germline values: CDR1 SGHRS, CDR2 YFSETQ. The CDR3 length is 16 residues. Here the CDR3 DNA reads TGCGCCAGCAGCCCTCAGACAGGGAAGAACTCCTACGAGCAGTACTTC. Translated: CASSPQTGKNSYEQYF. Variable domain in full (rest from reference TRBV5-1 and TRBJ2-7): KAGVTQTPRYLIKTRGQQVTLSCSPISGHRSVSWYQQTPGQGLQFLFEYFSETQRNKGNFPGRFSGRQFSNSRSEMNVSTLELGDSALYLCASSPQTGKNSYEQYFGPGTRLTVT.

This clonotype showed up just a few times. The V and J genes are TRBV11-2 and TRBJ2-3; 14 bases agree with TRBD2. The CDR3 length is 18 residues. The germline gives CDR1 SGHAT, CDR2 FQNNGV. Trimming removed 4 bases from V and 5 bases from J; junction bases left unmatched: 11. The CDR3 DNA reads TGTGCCAGCAGCTCAAAAACCGGGACTAGCGGGGGACTAGATACGCAGTATTTT. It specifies CASSSKTGTSGGLDTQYF.

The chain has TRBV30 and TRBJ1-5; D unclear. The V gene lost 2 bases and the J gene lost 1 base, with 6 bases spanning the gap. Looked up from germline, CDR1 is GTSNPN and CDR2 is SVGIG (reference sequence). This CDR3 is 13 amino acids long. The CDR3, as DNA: TGTGCCTGGAGTACCTACAGCAATCAGCCCCAGCATTTT. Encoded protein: CAWSTYSNQPQHF. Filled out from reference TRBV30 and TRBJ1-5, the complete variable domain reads SQTIHQWPATLVQPVGSPLSLECTVEGTSNPNLYWYRQAAGRGLQLLFYSVGIGQISSEVPQNLSASRPQDRQFILSSKKLLLSDSGFYLCAWSTYSNQPQHFGDGTRLSIL.

The CDR3 DNA sequence: TGCAGCGTTGAAGACCCAATCCTTGCGAAGAACACTGAAGCTTTCTTT. Its translation is CSVEDPILAKNTEAFF. The chain joins TRBV29-1 to TRBJ1-1, with D unresolved. The CDR3 length is 16 residues. The germline CDR1 and CDR2 sequences are SQVTM and ANQGSEA. V was cut by 0 bases and J by 1 base, with 15 bases left in between.